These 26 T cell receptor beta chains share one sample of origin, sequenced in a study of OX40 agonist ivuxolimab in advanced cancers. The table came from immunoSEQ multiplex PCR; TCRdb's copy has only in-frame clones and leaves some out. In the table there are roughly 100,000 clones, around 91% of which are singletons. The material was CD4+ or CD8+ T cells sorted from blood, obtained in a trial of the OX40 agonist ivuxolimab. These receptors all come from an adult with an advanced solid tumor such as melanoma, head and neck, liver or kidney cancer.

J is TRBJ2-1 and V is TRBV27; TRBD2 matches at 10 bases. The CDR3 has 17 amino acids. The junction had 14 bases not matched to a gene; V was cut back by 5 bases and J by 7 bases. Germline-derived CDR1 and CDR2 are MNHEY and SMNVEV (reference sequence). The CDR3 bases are TGTGCCAGCAGTATCTCCCTGGGGGGTAGCGGGAGGAATGAGCAGTTCTTC. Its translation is CASSISLGGSGRNEQFF.

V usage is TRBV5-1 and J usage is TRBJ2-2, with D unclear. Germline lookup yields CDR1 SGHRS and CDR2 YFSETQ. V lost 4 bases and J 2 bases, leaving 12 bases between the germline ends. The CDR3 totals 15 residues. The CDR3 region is CASSPESFNTGELFF. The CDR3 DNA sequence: TGCGCCAGCAGCCCCGAAAGCTTCAACACCGGGGAGCTGTTTTTT.

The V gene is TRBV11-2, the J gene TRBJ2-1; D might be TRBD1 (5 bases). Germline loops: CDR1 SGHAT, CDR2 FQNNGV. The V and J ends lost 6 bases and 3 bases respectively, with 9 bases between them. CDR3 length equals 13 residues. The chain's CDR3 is CASSLGHYNEQFF. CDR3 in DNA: TGTGCCAGCAGTCTCGGACACTACAATGAGCAGTTCTTC. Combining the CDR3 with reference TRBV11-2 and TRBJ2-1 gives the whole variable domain EAGVAQSPRYKIIEKRQSVAFWCNPISGHATLYWYQQILGQGPKLLIQFQNNGVVDDSQLPKDRFSAERLKGVDSTLKIQPAKLEDSAVYLCASSLGHYNEQFFGPGTRLTVL.

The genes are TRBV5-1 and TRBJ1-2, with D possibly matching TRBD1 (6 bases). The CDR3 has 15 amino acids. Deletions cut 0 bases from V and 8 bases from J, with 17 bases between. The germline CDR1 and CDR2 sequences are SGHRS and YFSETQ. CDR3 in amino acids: CASSLDSGGGRGYTF. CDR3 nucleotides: TGCGCCAGCAGCTTGGACTCAGGTGGGGGCCGAGGCTACACCTTC.

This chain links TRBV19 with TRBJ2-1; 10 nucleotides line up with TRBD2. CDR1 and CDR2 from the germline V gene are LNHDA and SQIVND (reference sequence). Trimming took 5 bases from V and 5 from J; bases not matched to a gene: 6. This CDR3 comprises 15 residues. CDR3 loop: CASSFGTSVNNEQFF. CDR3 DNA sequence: TGTGCCAGTAGTTTCGGGACTAGCGTAAACAATGAGCAGTTCTTC.

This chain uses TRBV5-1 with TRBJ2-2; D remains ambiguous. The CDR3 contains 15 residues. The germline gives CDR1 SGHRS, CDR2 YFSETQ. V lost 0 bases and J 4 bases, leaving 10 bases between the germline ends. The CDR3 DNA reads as TGCGCCAGCAGCTTGGCCGCAGGCTTCACCGGGGAGCTGTTTTTT. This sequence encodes CASSLAAGFTGELFF. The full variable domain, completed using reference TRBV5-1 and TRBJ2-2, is KAGVTQTPRYLIKTRGQQVTLSCSPISGHRSVSWYQQTPGQGLQFLFEYFSETQRNKGNFPGRFSGRQFSNSRSEMNVSTLELGDSALYLCASSLAAGFTGELFFGEGSRLTVL.

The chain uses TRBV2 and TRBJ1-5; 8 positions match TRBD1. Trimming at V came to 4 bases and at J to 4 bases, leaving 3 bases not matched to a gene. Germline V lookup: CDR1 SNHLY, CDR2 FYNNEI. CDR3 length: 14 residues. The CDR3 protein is CASSGTGTNQPQHF. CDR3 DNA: TGTGCCAGCAGTGGGACAGGGACAAATCAGCCCCAGCATTTT.

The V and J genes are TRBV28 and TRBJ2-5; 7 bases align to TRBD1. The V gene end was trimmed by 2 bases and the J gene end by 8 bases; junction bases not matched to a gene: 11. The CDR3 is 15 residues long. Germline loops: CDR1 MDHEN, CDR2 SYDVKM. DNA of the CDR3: TGTGCCAGCAGTTTAGTATCGGGACAGATTGTCACCCAGTACTTC. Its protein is CASSLVSGQIVTQYF.

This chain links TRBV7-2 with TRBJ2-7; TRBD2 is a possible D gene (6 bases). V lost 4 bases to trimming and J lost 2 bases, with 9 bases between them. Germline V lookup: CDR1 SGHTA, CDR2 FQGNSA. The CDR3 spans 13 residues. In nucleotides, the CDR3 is TGTGCCAGCAGCTACCCGGGAGCCTACGAGCAGTACTTC. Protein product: CASSYPGAYEQYF.

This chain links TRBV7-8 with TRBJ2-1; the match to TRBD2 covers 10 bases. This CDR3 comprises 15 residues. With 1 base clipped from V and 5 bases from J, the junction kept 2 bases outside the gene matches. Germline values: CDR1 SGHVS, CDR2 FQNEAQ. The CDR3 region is CASSLEGLADNEQFF. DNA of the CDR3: TGTGCCAGCAGCTTAGAAGGACTAGCGGACAATGAGCAGTTCTTC. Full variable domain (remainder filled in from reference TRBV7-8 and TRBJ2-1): GAGVSQSPRYKVAKRGQDVALRCDPISGHVSLFWYQQALGQGPEFLTYFQNEAQLDKSGLPSDRFFAERPEGSVSTLKIQRTQQEDSAVYLCASSLEGLADNEQFFGPGTRLTVL.

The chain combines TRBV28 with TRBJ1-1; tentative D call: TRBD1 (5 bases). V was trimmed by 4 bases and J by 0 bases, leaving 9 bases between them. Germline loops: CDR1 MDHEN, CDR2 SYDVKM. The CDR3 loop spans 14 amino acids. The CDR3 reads CASSSPGLNTEAFF. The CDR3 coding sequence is TGTGCCAGCAGTTCCCCAGGGTTGAACACTGAAGCTTTCTTT.

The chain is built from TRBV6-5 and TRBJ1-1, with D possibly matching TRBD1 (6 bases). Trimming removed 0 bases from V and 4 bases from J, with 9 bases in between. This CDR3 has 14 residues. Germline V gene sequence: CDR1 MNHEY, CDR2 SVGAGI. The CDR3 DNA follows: TGTGCCAGCAGTTACTCGTTCAGGGGCACTGAAGCTTTCTTT. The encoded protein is CASSYSFRGTEAFF.

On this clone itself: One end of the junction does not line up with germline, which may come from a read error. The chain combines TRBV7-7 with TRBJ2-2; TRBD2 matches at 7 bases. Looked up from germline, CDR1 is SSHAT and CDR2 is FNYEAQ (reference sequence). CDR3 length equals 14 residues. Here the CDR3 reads CASRKQSGAGELFF. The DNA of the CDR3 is TGTGCTAGCAGAAAACAAAGCGGGGCCGGGGAGCTGTTTTTT. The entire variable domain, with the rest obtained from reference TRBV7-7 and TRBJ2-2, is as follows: GAGVSQSPRYKVTKRGQDVTLRCDPISSHATLYWYQQALGQGPEFLTYFNYEAQPDKSGLPSDRFSAERPEGSISTLTIQRTEQRDSAMYRCASRKQSGAGELFFGEGSRLTVL.

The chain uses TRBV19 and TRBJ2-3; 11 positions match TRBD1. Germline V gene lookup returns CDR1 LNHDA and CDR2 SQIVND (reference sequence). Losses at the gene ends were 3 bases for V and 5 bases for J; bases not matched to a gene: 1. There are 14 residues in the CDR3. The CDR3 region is CASSMDRGRDTQYF. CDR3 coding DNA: TGTGCCAGTAGTATGGACAGGGGGCGAGATACGCAGTATTTT.

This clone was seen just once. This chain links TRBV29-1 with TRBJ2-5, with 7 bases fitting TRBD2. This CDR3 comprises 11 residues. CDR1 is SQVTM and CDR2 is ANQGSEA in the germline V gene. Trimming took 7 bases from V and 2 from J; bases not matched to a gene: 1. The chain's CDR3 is CSGGGQETQYF. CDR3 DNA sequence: TGCAGCGGGGGGGGGCAAGAGACCCAGTACTTC.

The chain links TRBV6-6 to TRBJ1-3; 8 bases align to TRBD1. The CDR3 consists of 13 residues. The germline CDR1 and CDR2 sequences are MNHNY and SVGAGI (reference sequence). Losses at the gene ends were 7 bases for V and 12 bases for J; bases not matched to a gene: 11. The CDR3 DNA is TGTGCCAGCAACCCAGGACAGGGCACGCTCATATATTTT. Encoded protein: CASNPGQGTLIYF.

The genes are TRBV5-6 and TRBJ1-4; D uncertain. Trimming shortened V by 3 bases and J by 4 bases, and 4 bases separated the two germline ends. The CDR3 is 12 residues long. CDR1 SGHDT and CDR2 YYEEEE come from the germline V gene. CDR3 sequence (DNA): TGTGCCAGCAGCTCCAATAATGAAAAACTGTTTTTT. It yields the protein CASSSNNEKLFF. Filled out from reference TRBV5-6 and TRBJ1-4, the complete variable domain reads DAGVTQSPTHLIKTRGQQVTLRCSPKSGHDTVSWYQQALGQGPQFIFQYYEEEERQRGNFPDRFSGHQFPNYSSELNVNALLLGDSALYLCASSSNNEKLFFGSGTQLSVL.

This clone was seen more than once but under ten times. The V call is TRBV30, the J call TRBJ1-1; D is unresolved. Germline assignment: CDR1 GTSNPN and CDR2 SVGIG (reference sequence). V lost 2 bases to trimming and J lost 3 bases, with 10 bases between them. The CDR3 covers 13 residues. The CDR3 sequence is CAWSLHADTEAFF. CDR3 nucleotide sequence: TGTGCCTGGAGTCTCCACGCGGACACTGAAGCTTTCTTT.

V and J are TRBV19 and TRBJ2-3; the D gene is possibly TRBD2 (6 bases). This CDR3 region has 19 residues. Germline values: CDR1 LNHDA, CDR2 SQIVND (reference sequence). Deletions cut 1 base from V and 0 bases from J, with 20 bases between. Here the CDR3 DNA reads TGTGCCAGTAGTATAGTACGGGGAGGCGGGTCTCTTAGCACAGATACGCAGTATTTT. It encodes CASSIVRGGGSLSTDTQYF.

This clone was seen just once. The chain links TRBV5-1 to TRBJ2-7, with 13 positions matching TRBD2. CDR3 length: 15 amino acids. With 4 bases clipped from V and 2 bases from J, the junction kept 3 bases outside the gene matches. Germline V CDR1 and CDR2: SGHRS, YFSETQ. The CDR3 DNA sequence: TGCGCCAGCAGCCCTGGGACTAGCGGGACCTACGAGCAGTACTTC. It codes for CASSPGTSGTYEQYF.

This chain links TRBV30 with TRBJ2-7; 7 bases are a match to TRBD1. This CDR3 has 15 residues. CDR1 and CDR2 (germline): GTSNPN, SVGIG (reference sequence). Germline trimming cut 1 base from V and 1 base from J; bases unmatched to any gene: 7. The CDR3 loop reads CAWSEGAGSSYEQYF. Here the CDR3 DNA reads TGTGCCTGGAGTGAGGGGGCAGGGTCATCCTACGAGCAGTACTTC.

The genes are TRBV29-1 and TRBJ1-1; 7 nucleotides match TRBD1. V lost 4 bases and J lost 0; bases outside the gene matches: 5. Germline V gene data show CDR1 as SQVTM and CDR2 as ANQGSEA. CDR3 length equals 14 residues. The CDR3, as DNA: TGCAGCGTTGGGTACAGGGGCCTGAACACTGAAGCTTTCTTT. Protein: CSVGYRGLNTEAFF.

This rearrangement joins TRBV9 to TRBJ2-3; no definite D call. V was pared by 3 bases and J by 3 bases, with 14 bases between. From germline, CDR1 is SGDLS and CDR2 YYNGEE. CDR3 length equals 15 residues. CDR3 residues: CASSARSLETDTQYF. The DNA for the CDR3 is TGTGCCAGCAGCGCCCGGTCTTTGGAAACAGATACGCAGTATTTT.

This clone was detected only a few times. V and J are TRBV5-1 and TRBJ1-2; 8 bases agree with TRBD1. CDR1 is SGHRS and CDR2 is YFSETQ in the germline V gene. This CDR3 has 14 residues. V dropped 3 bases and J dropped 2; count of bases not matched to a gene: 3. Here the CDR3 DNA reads TGCGCCAGCAGCTCCGGACAGGGAAACTATGGCTACACCTTC. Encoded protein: CASSSGQGNYGYTF.

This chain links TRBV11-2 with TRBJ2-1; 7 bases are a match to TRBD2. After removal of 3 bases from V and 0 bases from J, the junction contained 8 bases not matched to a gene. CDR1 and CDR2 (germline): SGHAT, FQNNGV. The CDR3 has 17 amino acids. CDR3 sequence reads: CASSFLRLASSYNEQFF. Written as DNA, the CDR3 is TGTGCCAGCAGCTTCCTACGACTAGCCAGCTCCTACAATGAGCAGTTCTTC.

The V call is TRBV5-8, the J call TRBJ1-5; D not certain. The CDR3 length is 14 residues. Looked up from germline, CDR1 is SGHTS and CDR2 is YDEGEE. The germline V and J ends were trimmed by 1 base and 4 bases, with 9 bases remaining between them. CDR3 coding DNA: TGTGCCAGCAGCTTGTTGACAAGAAATCAGCCCCAGCATTTT. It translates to CASSLLTRNQPQHF.